The subject of this entry is one TCR beta chain. The sample is drawn from a study of shared clonotypes between healthy human individuals. CD45RA+ naive and CD45RA-negative memory subsets were separated from CD4+ cells. V lost 4 bases and J lost 9, with 13 bases in between. Germline CDR1 reads SEHNR; CDR2 reads FQNEAQ (reference sequence). The CDR3 loop spans 13 amino acids. An even split of each subset's genomic DNA across several immunoSEQ plates was performed. The method was immunoSEQ multiplex PCR; TCRdb's version includes in-frame clones alone and lacks a portion of them. This table holds nearly 1 million clones, 76% found once.

The chain joins TRBV7-9 to TRBJ2-1; D perhaps matches TRBD2 (5 bases). This receptor was obtained from a man between 18 and 29 years old in good health. Sample: memory CD4+ T cells sorted from blood. The subset was: CD45RA-negative fraction. In nucleotides, the CDR3 is TGTGCCAGCAGCTCCTACGGGGTCCCTGAGCAGTTCTTC. Translation: CASSSYGVPEQFF.